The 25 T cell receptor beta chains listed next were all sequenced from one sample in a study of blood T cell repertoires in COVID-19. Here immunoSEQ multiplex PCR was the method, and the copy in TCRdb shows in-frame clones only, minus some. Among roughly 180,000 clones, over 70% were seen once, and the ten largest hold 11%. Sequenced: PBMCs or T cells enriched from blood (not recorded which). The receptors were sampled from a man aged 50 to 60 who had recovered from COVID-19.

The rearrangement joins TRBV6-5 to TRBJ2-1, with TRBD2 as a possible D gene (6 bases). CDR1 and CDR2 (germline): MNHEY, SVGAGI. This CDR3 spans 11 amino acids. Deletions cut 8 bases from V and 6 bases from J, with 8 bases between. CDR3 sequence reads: CASGGVNEQFF. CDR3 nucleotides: TGTGCCAGCGGCGGGGTCAATGAGCAGTTCTTC.

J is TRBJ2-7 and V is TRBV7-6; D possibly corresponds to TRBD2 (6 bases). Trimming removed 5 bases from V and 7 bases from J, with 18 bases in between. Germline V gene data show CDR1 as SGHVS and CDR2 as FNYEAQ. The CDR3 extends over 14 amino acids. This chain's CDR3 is CASSRAGDLREQYF. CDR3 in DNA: TGTGCCAGCAGCCGAGCGGGCGACCTACGGGAGCAGTACTTC.

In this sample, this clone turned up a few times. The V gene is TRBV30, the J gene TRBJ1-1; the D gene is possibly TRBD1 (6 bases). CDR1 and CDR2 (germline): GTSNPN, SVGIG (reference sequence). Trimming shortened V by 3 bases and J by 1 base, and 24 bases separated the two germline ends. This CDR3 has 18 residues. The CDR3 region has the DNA TGTGCCTGGAGGACCTTTGTAGGTCTCCAGGGGAAGAACACTGAAGCTTTCTTT. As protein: CAWRTFVGLQGKNTEAFF.

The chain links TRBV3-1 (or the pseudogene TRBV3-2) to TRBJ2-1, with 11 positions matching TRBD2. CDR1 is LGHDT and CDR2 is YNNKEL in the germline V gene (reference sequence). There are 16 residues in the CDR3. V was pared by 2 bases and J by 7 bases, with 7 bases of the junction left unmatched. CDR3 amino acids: CASSQFTSGSRNEQFF. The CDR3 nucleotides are TGTGCCAGCAGCCAATTTACTAGCGGGAGTCGAAATGAGCAGTTCTTC.

The CDR3 DNA reads as TGTGCCAGCTCACCCCAGACTAGCTTGGTAGCCAAAAACATTCAGTACTTC. Its translation: CASSPQTSLVAKNIQYF. The V call is TRBV18, the J call TRBJ2-4; 7 bases line up with TRBD2. With V trimmed by 3 bases and J by 0 bases, 8 bases remained unmatched. Germline V CDR1 and CDR2: KGHSH, LQKENI. This CDR3 region has 17 residues.

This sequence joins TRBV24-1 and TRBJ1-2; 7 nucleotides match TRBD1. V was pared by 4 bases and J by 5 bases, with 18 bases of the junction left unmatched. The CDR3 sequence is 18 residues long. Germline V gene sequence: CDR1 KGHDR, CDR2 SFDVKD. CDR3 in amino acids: CATSDPSVRDRSLYGYTF. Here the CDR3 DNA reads TGTGCCACCAGTGACCCCTCTGTTCGGGACAGAAGTCTTTATGGCTACACCTTC.

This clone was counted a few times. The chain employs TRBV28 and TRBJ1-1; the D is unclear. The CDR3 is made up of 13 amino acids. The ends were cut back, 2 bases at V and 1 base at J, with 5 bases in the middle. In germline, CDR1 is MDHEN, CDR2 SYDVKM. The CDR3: CASSLTRNTEAFF. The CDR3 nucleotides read TGTGCCAGCAGTTTAACGCGGAACACTGAAGCTTTCTTT.

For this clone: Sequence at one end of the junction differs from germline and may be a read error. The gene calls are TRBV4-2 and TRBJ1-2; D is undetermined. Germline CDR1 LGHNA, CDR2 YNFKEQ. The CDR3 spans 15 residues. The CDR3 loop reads CASSQGQVANYGYTF. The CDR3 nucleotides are TGTGCCAGCAGTCAAGGCCAGGTAGCTAACTATGGCTACACCTTC.

The CDR3 bases are TGCGCCAGCAGCCCACCGGGTAGGGGATATGAGCAGTACTTC. As protein: CASSPPGRGYEQYF. The V call is TRBV4-1, the J call TRBJ2-7; possibly TRBD1 for D (5 bases). The germline gives CDR1 MGHRA, CDR2 YSYEKL. The CDR3 sequence is 14 residues long. V lost 4 bases and J 7 bases, leaving 17 bases between the germline ends.

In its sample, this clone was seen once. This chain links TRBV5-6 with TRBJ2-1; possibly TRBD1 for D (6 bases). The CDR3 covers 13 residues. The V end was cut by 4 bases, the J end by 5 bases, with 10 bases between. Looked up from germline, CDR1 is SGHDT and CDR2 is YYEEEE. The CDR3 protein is CASSPTGNNEQFF. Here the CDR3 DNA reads TGTGCCAGCAGCCCCACAGGGAACAATGAGCAGTTCTTC.

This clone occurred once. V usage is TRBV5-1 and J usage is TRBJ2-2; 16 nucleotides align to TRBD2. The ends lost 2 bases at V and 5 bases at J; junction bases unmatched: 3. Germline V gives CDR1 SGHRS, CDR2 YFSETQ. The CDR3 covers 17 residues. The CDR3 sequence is CASSFQGLAGGTGELFF. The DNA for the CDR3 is TGCGCCAGCAGCTTTCAGGGACTAGCGGGAGGGACCGGGGAGCTGTTTTTT.

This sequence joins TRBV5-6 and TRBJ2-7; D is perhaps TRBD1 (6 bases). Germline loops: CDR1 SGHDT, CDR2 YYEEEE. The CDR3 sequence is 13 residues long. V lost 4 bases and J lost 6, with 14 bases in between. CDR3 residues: CASSLQPRGEQYF. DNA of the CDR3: TGTGCCAGCAGCCTTCAGCCCAGGGGCGAGCAGTACTTC.

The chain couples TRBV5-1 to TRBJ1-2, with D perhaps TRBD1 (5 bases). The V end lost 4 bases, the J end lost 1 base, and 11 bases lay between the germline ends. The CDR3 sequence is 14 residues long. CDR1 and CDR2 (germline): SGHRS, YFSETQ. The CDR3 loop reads CASSDARVNYGYTF. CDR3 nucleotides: TGCGCCAGCAGCGACGCCAGGGTTAACTATGGCTACACCTTC.

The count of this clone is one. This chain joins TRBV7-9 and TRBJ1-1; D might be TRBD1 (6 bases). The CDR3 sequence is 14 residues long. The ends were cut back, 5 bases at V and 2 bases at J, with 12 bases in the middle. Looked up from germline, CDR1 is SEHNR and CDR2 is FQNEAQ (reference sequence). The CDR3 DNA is TGTGCCAGCAGCCAACAGGGATTCAACACTGAAGCTTTCTTT. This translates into CASSQQGFNTEAFF.

CDR3 amino acids: CASSSVGRGIIRDTQYF. The CDR3 DNA follows: TGTGCCAGCAGCTCCGTCGGGCGCGGGATAATCCGAGATACGCAGTATTTT. The gene calls are TRBV7-3 and TRBJ2-3; maybe TRBD2 (6 bases). V was clipped by 4 bases and J by 5 bases, with 22 bases between them. From germline, CDR1 is SGHTA and CDR2 FQGTGA. The CDR3 has 17 amino acids.

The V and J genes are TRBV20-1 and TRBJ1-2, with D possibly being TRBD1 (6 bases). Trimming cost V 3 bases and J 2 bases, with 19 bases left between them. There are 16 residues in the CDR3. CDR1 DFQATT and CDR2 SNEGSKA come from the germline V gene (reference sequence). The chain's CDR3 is CSASPPGRGANYGYTF. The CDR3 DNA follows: TGCAGTGCTAGTCCCCCCGGCAGGGGCGCCAACTATGGCTACACCTTC.

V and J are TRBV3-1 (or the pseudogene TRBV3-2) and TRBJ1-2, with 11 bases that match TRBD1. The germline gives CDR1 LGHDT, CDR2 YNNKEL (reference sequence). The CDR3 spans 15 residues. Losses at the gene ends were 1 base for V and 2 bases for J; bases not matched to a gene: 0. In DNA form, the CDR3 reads TGTGCCAGCAGCCAAGGGACAGGGGGCAACTATGGCTACACCTTC. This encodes CASSQGTGGNYGYTF.

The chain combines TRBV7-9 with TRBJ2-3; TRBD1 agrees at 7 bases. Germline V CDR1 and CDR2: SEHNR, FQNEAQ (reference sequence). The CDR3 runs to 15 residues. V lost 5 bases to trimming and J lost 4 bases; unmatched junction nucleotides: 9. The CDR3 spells CASSRPGQEADTQYF. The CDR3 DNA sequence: TGTGCCAGCAGCCGTCCCGGACAGGAGGCAGATACGCAGTATTTT.

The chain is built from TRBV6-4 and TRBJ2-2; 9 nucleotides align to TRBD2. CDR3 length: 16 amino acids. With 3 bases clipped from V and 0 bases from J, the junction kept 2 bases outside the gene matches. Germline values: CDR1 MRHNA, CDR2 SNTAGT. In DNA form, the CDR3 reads TGTGCCAGCAGTGAAGCTAGCGGGACGAACACCGGGGAGCTGTTTTTT. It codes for CASSEASGTNTGELFF.

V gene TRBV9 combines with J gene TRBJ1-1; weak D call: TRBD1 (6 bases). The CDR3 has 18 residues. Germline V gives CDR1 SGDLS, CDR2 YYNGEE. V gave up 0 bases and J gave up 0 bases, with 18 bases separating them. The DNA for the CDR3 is TGTGCCAGCAGCGTAGGCCCGGCAGGGGCCGGCATGAACACTGAAGCTTTCTTT. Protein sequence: CASSVGPAGAGMNTEAFF.

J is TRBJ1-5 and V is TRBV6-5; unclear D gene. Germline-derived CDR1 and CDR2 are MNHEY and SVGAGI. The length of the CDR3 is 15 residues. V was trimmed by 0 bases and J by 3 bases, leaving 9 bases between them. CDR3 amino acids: CASSYSAVSNQPQHF. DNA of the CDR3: TGTGCCAGCAGTTACTCGGCAGTTTCCAATCAGCCCCAGCATTTT.

This CDR3 is CASSSILRTNEKLFF. The CDR3 nucleotides are TGTGCCAGCAGCTCAATACTAAGAACTAATGAAAAACTGTTTTTT. This chain connects TRBV6-5 to TRBJ1-4; D is ambiguous. Deletions cut 6 bases from V and 1 base from J, with 12 bases between. Germline values: CDR1 MNHEY, CDR2 SVGAGI. There are 15 residues in the CDR3.

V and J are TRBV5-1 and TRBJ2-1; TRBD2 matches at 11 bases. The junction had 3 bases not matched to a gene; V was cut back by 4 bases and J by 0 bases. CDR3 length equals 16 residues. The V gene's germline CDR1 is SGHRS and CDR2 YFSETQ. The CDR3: CASSVTSGTSYNEQFF. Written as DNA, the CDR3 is TGCGCCAGCAGCGTGACTAGCGGGACCTCCTACAATGAGCAGTTCTTC.

As DNA, the CDR3 is TGTGCCAGCAGTGGGACAGGCGGACAGCCCCAGCATTTT. The encoded protein is CASSGTGGQPQHF. This chain links TRBV2 with TRBJ1-5; 7 nucleotides align to TRBD1. The V segment lost 4 bases and the J segment 7 bases; nucleotides outside the gene matches: 4. The CDR3 runs to 13 residues. The germline V gene has CDR1 SNHLY and CDR2 FYNNEI.

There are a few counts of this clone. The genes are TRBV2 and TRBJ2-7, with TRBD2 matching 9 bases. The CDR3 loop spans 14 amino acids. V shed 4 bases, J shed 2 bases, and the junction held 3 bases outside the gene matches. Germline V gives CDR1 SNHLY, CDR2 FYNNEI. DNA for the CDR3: TGTGCCAGCAGTGCGGCTAGCGGGACCTACGAGCAGTACTTC. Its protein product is CASSAASGTYEQYF.